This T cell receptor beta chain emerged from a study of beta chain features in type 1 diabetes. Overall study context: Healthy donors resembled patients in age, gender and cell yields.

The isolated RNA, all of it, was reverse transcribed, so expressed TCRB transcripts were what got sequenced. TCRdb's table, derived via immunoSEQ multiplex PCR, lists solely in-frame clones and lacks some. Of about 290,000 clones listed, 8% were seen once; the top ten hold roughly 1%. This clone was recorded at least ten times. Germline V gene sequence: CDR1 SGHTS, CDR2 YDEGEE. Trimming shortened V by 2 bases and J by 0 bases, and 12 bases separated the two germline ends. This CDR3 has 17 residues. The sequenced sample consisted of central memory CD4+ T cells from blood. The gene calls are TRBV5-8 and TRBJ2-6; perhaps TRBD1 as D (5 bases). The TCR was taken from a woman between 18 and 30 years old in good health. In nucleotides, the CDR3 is TGTGCCAGCAGCTTACCGACAGCGAACTCTGGGGCCAACGTCCTGACTTTC. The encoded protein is CASSLPTANSGANVLTF.